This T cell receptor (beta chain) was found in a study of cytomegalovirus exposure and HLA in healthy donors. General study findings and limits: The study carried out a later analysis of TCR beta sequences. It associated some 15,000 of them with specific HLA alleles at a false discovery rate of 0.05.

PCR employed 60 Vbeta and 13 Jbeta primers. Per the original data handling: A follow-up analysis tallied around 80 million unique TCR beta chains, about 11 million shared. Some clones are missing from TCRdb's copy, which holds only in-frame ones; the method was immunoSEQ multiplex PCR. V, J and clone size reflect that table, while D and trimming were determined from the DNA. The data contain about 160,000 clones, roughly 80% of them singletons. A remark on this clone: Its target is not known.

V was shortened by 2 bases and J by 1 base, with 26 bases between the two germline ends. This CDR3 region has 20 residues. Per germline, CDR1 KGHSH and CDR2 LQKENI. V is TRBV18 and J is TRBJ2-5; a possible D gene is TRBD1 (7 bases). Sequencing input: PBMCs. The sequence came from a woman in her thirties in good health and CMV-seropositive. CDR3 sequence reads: CASSPWSRRGRDESQETQYF. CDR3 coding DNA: TGTGCCAGCTCACCATGGTCTAGGAGGGGGCGTGATGAGAGCCAAGAGACCCAGTACTTC.